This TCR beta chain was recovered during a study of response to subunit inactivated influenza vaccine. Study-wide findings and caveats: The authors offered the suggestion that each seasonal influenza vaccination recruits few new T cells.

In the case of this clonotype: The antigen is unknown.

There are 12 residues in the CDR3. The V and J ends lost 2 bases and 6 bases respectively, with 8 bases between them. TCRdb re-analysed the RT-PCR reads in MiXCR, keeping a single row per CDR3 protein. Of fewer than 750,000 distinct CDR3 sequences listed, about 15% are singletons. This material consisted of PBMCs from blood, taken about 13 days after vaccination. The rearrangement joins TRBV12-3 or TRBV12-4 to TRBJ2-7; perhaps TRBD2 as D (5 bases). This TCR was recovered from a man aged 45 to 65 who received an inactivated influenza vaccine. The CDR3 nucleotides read TGTGCCAGCAGTTTACTGGCGGGCGAGCAGTACTTC. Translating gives CASSLLAGEQYF.